This entry lists 28 T cell receptor beta chains sequenced from one sample in a study of T cell changes during pregnancy in multiple sclerosis. Assay used: immunoSEQ multiplex PCR; TCRdb lists only in-frame clones, some missing. The repertoire has around 64,000 clones, over 90% of them found once; the top ten carry about 2.6%. Sequenced here: CD8+ T cells from peripheral blood mononuclear cells, sampled in the third trimester of pregnancy. Source of these receptors: a female donor with multiple sclerosis, enrolled in a pregnancy study.

V is TRBV4-1 and J is TRBJ2-7; 8 nucleotides line up with TRBD2. The CDR3 is made up of 18 amino acids. Per germline, CDR1 MGHRA and CDR2 YSYEKL. V was clipped by 0 bases and J by 3 bases; unmatched bases: 13. The CDR3 loop is CASSQEGGSGLEGYEQYF. The CDR3 DNA is TGCGCCAGCAGCCAAGAGGGGGGGTCGGGACTAGAAGGCTACGAGCAGTACTTC.

The chain is built from TRBV10-3 and TRBJ2-5; 10 nucleotides line up with TRBD2. V shed 2 bases and J 2 bases; nucleotides not matched to a gene: 5. CDR1 and CDR2 from the germline V gene are ENHRY and SYGVKD. CDR3 length: 16 amino acids. The chain's CDR3 is CAISEPTSGPQETQYF. The CDR3 DNA reads as TGTGCCATCAGTGAGCCGACTAGCGGGCCTCAAGAGACCCAGTACTTC.

This chain joins TRBV4-1 and TRBJ2-7; TRBD2 agrees at 9 bases. CDR1 and CDR2 (germline): MGHRA, YSYEKL. The V gene end was trimmed by 0 bases and the J gene end by 3 bases; junction bases not matched to a gene: 6. The CDR3 length is 16 residues. CDR3 sequence reads: CASSQDGGLALYEQYF. The DNA for the CDR3 is TGCGCCAGCAGCCAAGATGGGGGACTAGCTCTCTACGAGCAGTACTTC.

The rearrangement links TRBV10-3 to TRBJ2-7, with 7 positions matching TRBD1. This CDR3 spans 12 amino acids. The J segment lost 0 bases and the V segment lost 10 bases, leaving 3 bases of the junction unmatched. From germline, CDR1 is ENHRY and CDR2 SYGVKD. CDR3 bases: TGTGCCACCTGGGACAGCTCCTACGAGCAGTACTTC. It translates to CATWDSSYEQYF.

CDR3 region: CASSLGTIQETQYF. DNA for the CDR3: TGTGCCAGCAGCTTGGGGACTATTCAAGAGACCCAGTACTTC. This chain uses TRBV7-8 with TRBJ2-5; 7 nucleotides match TRBD2. CDR1 SGHVS and CDR2 FQNEAQ come from the germline V gene. J lost 2 bases, V lost 3 bases, and 3 bases had no gene match. CDR3 size: 14 residues.

This clone is a singleton in its sample. The chain recombines TRBV6-1 with TRBJ2-7; 12 nucleotides match TRBD1. The V segment lost 6 bases and the J segment 5 bases; nucleotides outside the gene matches: 5. This CDR3 has 14 residues. Germline assignment: CDR1 MNHNS and CDR2 SASEGT. CDR3 loop: CASRGTGGSHEQYF. The DNA of the CDR3 is TGTGCCAGCAGGGGGACAGGGGGCAGCCACGAGCAGTACTTC.

The J gene is TRBJ1-5, the V gene TRBV11-2; D ambiguous. Trimming removed 8 bases from V and 3 bases from J, with 11 bases in between. Germline V gene data show CDR1 as SGHAT and CDR2 as FQNNGV. This CDR3 is built from 13 residues. The chain's CDR3 is CASCDGLNQPQHF. The CDR3 nucleotides read TGTGCCAGCTGTGACGGACTCAATCAGCCCCAGCATTTT.

The chain joins TRBV15 to TRBJ1-2, with D unresolved. There are 16 residues in the CDR3. Germline loops: CDR1 LNHNV, CDR2 YYDKDF (reference sequence). Trimming left V 0 bases short and J 2 bases short, with 13 bases between. This chain's CDR3 is CATSRDRASGNYGYTF. The CDR3 nucleotides are TGTGCCACCAGCAGAGATCGGGCCTCGGGGAACTATGGCTACACCTTC.

Relative to its sample, this clone is large. The chain recombines TRBV30 with TRBJ2-1; D is unresolved. The V end was cut by 0 bases, the J end by 15 bases, with 15 bases between. The CDR3 has 12 residues. Looked up from germline, CDR1 is GTSNPN and CDR2 is SVGIG (reference sequence). Here the CDR3 DNA reads TGTGCCTGGAGTGTATCCGGTTGGTGGAGGTTCTTC. Translating gives CAWSVSGWWRFF.

The chain recombines TRBV6-5 with TRBJ2-7, with D perhaps TRBD1 (6 bases). The V end lost 0 bases, the J end lost 2 bases, and 14 bases lay between the germline ends. Germline assignment: CDR1 MNHEY and CDR2 SVGAGI. The CDR3 totals 16 residues. The CDR3 sequence: CASSYSKGHPTYEQYF. The CDR3 DNA is TGTGCCAGCAGTTACTCGAAGGGACACCCTACCTACGAGCAGTACTTC.

The CDR3 DNA is TGTGCCAGCAGCAGCCGGGACAGGACCTACGAGCAGTACTTC. This translates into CASSSRDRTYEQYF. The rearrangement links TRBV27 to TRBJ2-7; 8 bases are shared with TRBD1. Losses at the gene ends were 6 bases for V and 2 bases for J; bases not matched to a gene: 6. CDR1 is MNHEY and CDR2 is SMNVEV in the germline V gene (reference sequence). The CDR3 is 14 amino acids.

The chain carries TRBV4-1 and TRBJ2-7, with TRBD1 matching over 9 bases. The CDR3 runs to 15 residues. Germline values: CDR1 MGHRA, CDR2 YSYEKL. The V gene end was trimmed by 0 bases and the J gene end by 3 bases; junction bases not matched to a gene: 3. As DNA, the CDR3 is TGCGCCAGCAGCCAAGACGGGACAGGGTTCTACGAGCAGTACTTC. It specifies CASSQDGTGFYEQYF.

The chain joins TRBV5-6 to TRBJ1-1; the D gene is possibly TRBD1 (5 bases). The ends were cut back, 1 base at V and 8 bases at J, with 15 bases in the middle. This CDR3 is built from 14 residues. Germline CDR1 and CDR2: SGHDT and YYEEEE. CDR3 sequence reads: CASSLLGQTPEAFF. The DNA for the CDR3 is TGTGCCAGCAGCTTGCTTGGACAAACCCCCGAAGCTTTCTTT.

J is TRBJ2-1 and V is TRBV12-5; 9 bases map to TRBD1. V gave up 6 bases and J gave up 5 bases; unmatched junction bases: 5. The CDR3 sequence is 14 residues long. Germline loops: CDR1 LGHNT, CDR2 FRNRAP. The CDR3 reads CASGRTGGHNEQFF. CDR3 nucleotide sequence: TGTGCTAGTGGCCGAACAGGGGGCCACAATGAGCAGTTCTTC.

This clone was detected a few times. The DNA for the CDR3 is TGTGCCAGCAGTGGGACAGGGAGCACCGGGGAGCTGTTTTTT. It translates to CASSGTGSTGELFF. The rearrangement uses TRBV6-4 and TRBJ2-2, with 8 bases fitting TRBD1. The V segment lost 4 bases and the J segment 4 bases; nucleotides outside the gene matches: 2. This CDR3 spans 14 amino acids. Germline V gene lookup returns CDR1 MRHNA and CDR2 SNTAGT.

The chain carries TRBV30 and TRBJ1-2; 8 bases match TRBD1. V shed 5 bases and J 4 bases; nucleotides not matched to a gene: 6. The V gene's germline CDR1 is GTSNPN and CDR2 SVGIG (reference sequence). The CDR3 is 13 residues long. The CDR3 DNA sequence: TGTGCCTGGGATGAAACAGGGGGCTATGGCTACACCTTC. As protein: CAWDETGGYGYTF.

The chain is built from TRBV7-9 and TRBJ1-2, with 7 bases identical to TRBD1. Germline loops: CDR1 SEHNR, CDR2 FQNEAQ (reference sequence). With 6 bases clipped from V and 4 bases from J, the junction kept 5 bases outside the gene matches. The CDR3 is 13 residues long. The CDR3 region is CASRRQGSYGYTF. The CDR3 DNA is TGTGCCAGCAGGCGACAGGGAAGCTATGGCTACACCTTC.

V is TRBV19 and J is TRBJ2-7; 10 bases are a match to TRBD1. This CDR3 contains 13 residues. Trimming removed 6 bases from V and 1 base from J; junction bases left unmatched: 0. Germline V gene data show CDR1 as LNHDA and CDR2 as SQIVND (reference sequence). The CDR3 is CASRDRGSYEQYF. CDR3 sequence (DNA): TGTGCCAGTAGGGACAGGGGGTCCTACGAGCAGTACTTC. The entire variable domain, with the rest obtained from reference TRBV19 and TRBJ2-7, is as follows: DGGITQSPKYLFRKEGQNVTLSCEQNLNHDAMYWYRQDPGQGLRLIYYSQIVNDFQKGDIAEGYSVSREKKESFPLTVTSAQKNPTAFYLCASRDRGSYEQYFGPGTRLTVT.

This chain links TRBV27 with TRBJ2-5; 9 bases fit TRBD2. The CDR3 has 15 amino acids. The ends lost 6 bases at V and 2 bases at J; junction bases unmatched: 7. Germline V gives CDR1 MNHEY, CDR2 SMNVEV (reference sequence). The chain's CDR3 is CASRRGGGGQETQYF. The CDR3 DNA reads as TGTGCCAGCAGGCGCGGCGGGGGGGGACAAGAGACCCAGTACTTC.

This chain connects TRBV28 to TRBJ2-4; 9 nucleotides match TRBD1. V shed 5 bases, J shed 1 base, and the junction held 15 bases outside the gene matches. CDR1 and CDR2 from the germline V gene are MDHEN and SYDVKM. CDR3 length: 19 residues. The CDR3 DNA follows: TGTGCCAGCAGTGTACCGGGACAGGGAAGCGTCTTTGCCAAAAACATTCAGTACTTC. It encodes CASSVPGQGSVFAKNIQYF.

The rearrangement joins TRBV30 to TRBJ2-5; 9 bases map to TRBD2. The CDR3 consists of 16 residues. J was trimmed by 1 base and V by 0 bases; bases with no gene match: 6. From germline, CDR1 is GTSNPN and CDR2 SVGIG (reference sequence). CDR3 nucleotides: TGTGCCTGGAGTGTAAGGCTAGCGGGGAGCCAAGAGACCCAGTACTTC. As protein: CAWSVRLAGSQETQYF.

V gene TRBV29-1 combines with J gene TRBJ1-4; 8 bases map to TRBD1. Unmatched junction bases numbered 1, after V lost 1 base and J lost 9 bases. Germline V gives CDR1 SQVTM, CDR2 ANQGSEA. The CDR3 has 12 residues. The CDR3 coding sequence is TGCAGCGTTGAAGGCAGGGGGCAAAAACTGTTTTTT. It specifies CSVEGRGQKLFF.

CDR3 in amino acids: CASSMPGLAAYNEQFF. CDR3 sequence (DNA): TGTGCCAGTAGTATGCCAGGACTAGCGGCCTACAATGAGCAGTTCTTC. The V call is TRBV19, the J call TRBJ2-1; 10 bases are a match to TRBD2. The CDR3 has 16 amino acids. The V and J ends lost 3 bases and 2 bases, in that order; junction bases with no gene match: 4. Germline CDR1 and CDR2: LNHDA and SQIVND (reference sequence).

V and J are TRBV5-6 and TRBJ2-5, with a tentative D call TRBD1 (6 bases). Trimming removed 5 bases from V and 5 bases from J, with 13 bases in between. Germline-derived CDR1 and CDR2 are SGHDT and YYEEEE. The CDR3 contains 13 residues. Written as DNA, the CDR3 is TGTGCCAGCAGGAAGGGGGTGAGGGAGACCCAGTACTTC. It is translated as CASRKGVRETQYF.

The gene calls are TRBV27 and TRBJ1-1, with a weak D call TRBD1 (6 bases). CDR3 length: 17 residues. CDR1 is MNHEY, CDR2 SMNVEV, per germline (reference sequence). V lost 1 base to trimming and J lost 4 bases, with 19 bases between them. The CDR3 protein is CASSLWGQQGRGTEAFF. The CDR3 DNA is TGTGCCAGCAGTTTATGGGGCCAACAGGGCCGCGGCACTGAAGCTTTCTTT.

The rearrangement links TRBV29-1 to TRBJ1-2; TRBD1 aligns across 9 bases. The V gene's germline CDR1 is SQVTM and CDR2 ANQGSEA. Trimming took 4 bases from V and 6 from J; bases not matched to a gene: 9. The length of the CDR3 is 14 residues. CDR3 in DNA: TGCAGCGTTGCGTTCTCCGGGACAGGGAATGGCTACACCTTC. Encoded protein: CSVAFSGTGNGYTF.

The chain carries TRBV28 and TRBJ2-3; 8 nucleotides match TRBD2. Germline CDR1 is MDHEN and CDR2 is SYDVKM. This CDR3 spans 15 amino acids. Trimming removed 2 bases from V and 6 bases from J; junction bases left unmatched: 7. CDR3 residues: CASSLRTSWRDTQYF. The CDR3 DNA sequence: TGTGCCAGCAGTTTACGGACTAGCTGGCGGGATACGCAGTATTTT. The whole variable domain, filled in from reference TRBV28 and TRBJ2-3, reads DVKVTQSSRYLVKRTGEKVFLECVQDMDHENMFWYRQDPGLGLRLIYFSYDVKMKEKGDIPEGYSVSREKKERFSLILESASTNQTSMYLCASSLRTSWRDTQYFGPGTRLTVL.

V gene TRBV9 combines with J gene TRBJ2-1; 8 nucleotides agree with TRBD1. V gave up 7 bases and J gave up 10 bases; unmatched junction bases: 19. Germline V gene sequence: CDR1 SGDLS, CDR2 YYNGEE. CDR3 size: 16 residues. The CDR3 here is CASDPRGGQGTWEQFF. DNA of the CDR3: TGTGCCAGCGACCCCAGGGGAGGACAGGGAACGTGGGAGCAGTTCTTC. Supplemented by reference TRBV9 and TRBJ2-1, the full variable domain reads DSGVTQTPKHLITATGQRVTLRCSPRSGDLSVYWYQQSLDQGLQFLIQYYNGEERAKGNILERFSAQQFPDLHSELNLSSLELGDSALYFCASDPRGGQGTWEQFFGPGTRLTVL.